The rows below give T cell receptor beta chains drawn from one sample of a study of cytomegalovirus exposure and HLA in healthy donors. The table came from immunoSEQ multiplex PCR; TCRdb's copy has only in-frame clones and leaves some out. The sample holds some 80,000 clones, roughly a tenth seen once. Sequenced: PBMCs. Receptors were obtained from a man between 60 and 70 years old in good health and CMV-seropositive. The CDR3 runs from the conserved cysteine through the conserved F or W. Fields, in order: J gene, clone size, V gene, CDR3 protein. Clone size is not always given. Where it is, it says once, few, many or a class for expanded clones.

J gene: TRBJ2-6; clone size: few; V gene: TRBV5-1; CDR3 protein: CASSFTGPSGANVLTF
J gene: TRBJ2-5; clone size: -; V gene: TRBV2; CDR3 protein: CAARDREYQETQYF
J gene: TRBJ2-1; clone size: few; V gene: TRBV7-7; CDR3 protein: CASSSGRGGHEQFF
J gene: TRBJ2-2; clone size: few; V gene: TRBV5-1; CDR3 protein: CASSSRTSGSGELFF
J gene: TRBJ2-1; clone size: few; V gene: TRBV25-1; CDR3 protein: CASSEERASGRGNEQFF
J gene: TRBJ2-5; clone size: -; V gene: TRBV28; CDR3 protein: CASSSLGASGRQTQYF
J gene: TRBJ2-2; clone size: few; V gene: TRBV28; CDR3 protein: CASSFTGGTGELFF
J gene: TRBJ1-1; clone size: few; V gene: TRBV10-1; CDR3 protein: CASSEGLSLGTEAFF
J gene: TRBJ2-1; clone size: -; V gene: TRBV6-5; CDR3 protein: CASSRTSGPYNEQFF
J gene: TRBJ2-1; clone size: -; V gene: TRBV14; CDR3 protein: CASSRGPGGSSRNEQFF
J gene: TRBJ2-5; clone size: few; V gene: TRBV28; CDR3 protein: CASSFFSGSVETQYF
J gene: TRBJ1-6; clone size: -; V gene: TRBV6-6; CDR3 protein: CASSPDTQGSPLHF